This T cell receptor (beta chain) stems from a study of blood T cell repertoires in COVID-19. The overall study: Acute and convalescent COVID-19 specimens originated in the United States, Italy and Spain. T cells, B-cell-depleted T cells, or PBMCs supplied cDNA or gDNA.

Participants spanned ages roughly 18 to 90 years and resided in 20 to 30 US areas. Participant-given clinical history determined each cohort assignment. Clones were sequenced by immunoSEQ multiplex PCR, and TCRdb holds only the in-frame ones, with some missing. This sample has about 160,000 clones, with about 80% found just once. Germline V gives CDR1 SGHNT, CDR2 YYREEE (reference sequence). Trimming took 2 bases from V and 0 from J; bases not matched to a gene: 4. The CDR3 loop spans 16 amino acids. This receptor was obtained from a woman aged 60-70 years who had recovered from COVID-19. The sample consisted of PBMCs or T cells enriched from blood (not recorded which). The chain employs TRBV5-4 and TRBJ2-4; 8 bases are a match to TRBD1. CDR3 bases: TGTGCCAGCAGCTTTGGGACAGGCCTAGCCAAAAACATTCAGTACTTC. Amino acid sequence: CASSFGTGLAKNIQYF.